Listed here are 21 T cell receptor beta chains from one sample, sequenced in a study of blood T cell repertoires in COVID-19. Method: immunoSEQ multiplex PCR; TCRdb's copy keeps in-frame clones and lacks some. The sample has some 190,000 clones, roughly 80% seen once; the top ten hold approximately 8.1%. The sequencing input was peripheral blood. These receptors were obtained from an older woman with COVID-19, enrolled during active disease.

This chain links TRBV5-6 with TRBJ2-7; D ambiguous. V lost 0 bases to trimming and J lost 3 bases, with 16 bases between them. Germline V gene lookup returns CDR1 SGHDT and CDR2 YYEEEE. The CDR3 is made up of 16 amino acids. The CDR3, as DNA: TGTGCCAGCAGCTTGGCCAGTACAGAGATGATCTACGAGCAGTACTTC. Protein sequence: CASSLASTEMIYEQYF.

This chain uses TRBV19 with TRBJ2-1, with TRBD2 as a possible D gene (6 bases). V lost 6 bases and J lost 0, with 15 bases in between. The CDR3 runs to 16 residues. Germline V lookup: CDR1 LNHDA, CDR2 SQIVND (reference sequence). CDR3 in amino acids: CASSRLGSGSYNEQFF. DNA for the CDR3: TGTGCCAGTAGCCGACTTGGTAGCGGCTCCTACAATGAGCAGTTCTTC.

This chain links TRBV19 with TRBJ2-3; 10 bases line up with TRBD2. The germline V gene encodes CDR1 LNHDA and CDR2 SQIVND (reference sequence). This CDR3 has 17 amino acids. Germline trimming cut 6 bases from V and 4 bases from J; bases unmatched to any gene: 13. The CDR3 sequence is CASSSVGPSGGADTQYF. In DNA, the CDR3 is TGTGCCAGTAGCTCAGTTGGCCCTAGCGGGGGTGCAGATACGCAGTATTTT.

The chain has TRBV3-1 (or the pseudogene TRBV3-2) and TRBJ2-1; possibly TRBD1 for D (6 bases). V lost 0 bases and J 0 bases, leaving 12 bases between the germline ends. The CDR3 covers 17 residues. Germline V CDR1 and CDR2: LGHDT, YNNKEL (reference sequence). The DNA for the CDR3 is TGTGCCAGCAGCCAAGATAGGGGACATAGCTCCTACAATGAGCAGTTCTTC. Translated: CASSQDRGHSSYNEQFF.

The chain recombines TRBV6-2 or TRBV6-3 with TRBJ1-5; D ambiguous. The germline V and J ends were trimmed by 6 bases and 1 base, with 13 bases remaining between them. Germline V gene data show CDR1 as MNHEY and CDR2 as SVGEGT. The CDR3 covers 15 residues. In nucleotides, the CDR3 is TGTGCCAGCAGCCTCGAGGGCGCGAGCAATCAGCCCCAGCATTTT. Its translation is CASSLEGASNQPQHF.

This chain uses TRBV7-2 with TRBJ2-7; a possible D gene is TRBD1 (6 bases). Looked up from germline, CDR1 is SGHTA and CDR2 is FQGNSA. The CDR3 sequence is 14 residues long. V shed 0 bases and J shed 2 bases, with 8 bases lying between them. The CDR3 nucleotides read TGTGCCAGCAGCTTAGCCGGACAGCCCTACGAGCAGTACTTC. This translates into CASSLAGQPYEQYF.

The chain couples TRBV7-9 to TRBJ1-6; 9 nucleotides agree with TRBD1. Germline CDR1 reads SEHNR; CDR2 reads FQNEAQ (reference sequence). The CDR3 is 14 residues long. Trimming removed 5 bases from V and 8 bases from J; junction bases left unmatched: 4. CDR3: CASSLRDRDSPLHF. The CDR3 DNA follows: TGTGCCAGCAGCCTCCGGGACAGGGATTCACCCCTCCACTTT.

The chain joins TRBV28 to TRBJ2-5; 7 bases map to TRBD1. Germline loops: CDR1 MDHEN, CDR2 SYDVKM. V dropped 5 bases and J dropped 3; count of bases not matched to a gene: 6. The CDR3 runs to 14 residues. CDR3 sequence: CASSPDRAEETQYF. The DNA of the CDR3 is TGTGCCAGCAGTCCCGACAGGGCTGAAGAGACCCAGTACTTC.

This clone was seen a few times. The CDR3 spells CASSPRTSGSQTQYF. CDR3 bases: TGCGCCAGCAGCCCCAGGACTAGCGGGAGCCAGACCCAGTACTTC. V is TRBV5-1 and J is TRBJ2-5, with 13 bases matching TRBD2. Germline V gene sequence: CDR1 SGHRS, CDR2 YFSETQ. With 4 bases clipped from V and 6 bases from J, the junction kept 6 bases outside the gene matches. This CDR3 has 15 amino acids. Combining the CDR3 with reference TRBV5-1 and TRBJ2-5 gives the whole variable domain KAGVTQTPRYLIKTRGQQVTLSCSPISGHRSVSWYQQTPGQGLQFLFEYFSETQRNKGNFPGRFSGRQFSNSRSEMNVSTLELGDSALYLCASSPRTSGSQTQYFGPGTRLLVL.

V is TRBV5-1 and J is TRBJ2-5; 7 bases match TRBD2. Germline values: CDR1 SGHRS, CDR2 YFSETQ. V shed 0 bases and J 7 bases; nucleotides not matched to a gene: 9. This CDR3 contains 15 residues. This chain's CDR3 is CASSLDLSGSGTQYF. DNA of the CDR3: TGCGCCAGCAGCTTGGATCTTAGCGGGTCCGGGACCCAGTACTTC.

This rearrangement joins TRBV7-2 to TRBJ2-2; D is perhaps TRBD2 (5 bases). Germline CDR1 is SGHTA and CDR2 is FQGNSA. V gave up 5 bases and J gave up 1 base, with 14 bases separating them. The CDR3 totals 16 residues. The CDR3 is CASSLSPAGNTGELFF. The CDR3 DNA reads as TGTGCCAGCAGCCTATCCCCCGCGGGGAACACCGGGGAGCTGTTTTTT. Full variable domain (outside the CDR3, taken from reference TRBV7-2 and TRBJ2-2): GAGVSQSPSNKVTEKGKDVELRCDPISGHTALYWYRQSLGQGLEFLIYFQGNSAPDKSGLPSDRFSAERTGGSVSTLTIQRTQQEDSAVYLCASSLSPAGNTGELFFGEGSRLTVL.

The chain couples TRBV10-3 to TRBJ2-3; 8 bases fit TRBD1. V trimming: 8 bases; J trimming: 1 base; junction bases outside the gene matches: 5. This CDR3 region has 14 residues. CDR1 ENHRY and CDR2 SYGVKD come from the germline V gene. The CDR3, as DNA: TGTGCCATCGGCCAGGGACAGGGCACAGATACGCAGTATTTT. Translation: CAIGQGQGTDTQYF.

The chain uses TRBV7-9 and TRBJ1-2, with TRBD1 identical over 7 bases. Germline V gene sequence: CDR1 SEHNR, CDR2 FQNEAQ (reference sequence). This CDR3 spans 15 amino acids. The junction had 6 bases not matched to a gene; V was cut back by 3 bases and J by 2 bases. DNA for the CDR3: TGTGCCAGCAGCTTGGGACAGATACCCAACTATGGCTACACCTTC. This sequence encodes CASSLGQIPNYGYTF.

The rearrangement links TRBV10-1 to TRBJ2-1; 10 bases agree with TRBD2. V shed 4 bases and J 9 bases; nucleotides not matched to a gene: 12. The CDR3 extends over 16 amino acids. Germline CDR1 is WNHNN and CDR2 is SYGVQD (reference sequence). CDR3 residues: CASSVSSGGNPIEQFF. In DNA, the CDR3 is TGCGCCAGCAGTGTATCTAGCGGGGGCAATCCCATTGAGCAGTTCTTC.

Remarks on this clone: An end of the junction differs from the germline gene, which may be a read error. The CDR3 sequence is CASSLGGGQGYEQFF. The CDR3 DNA follows: TGTGCTAGCAGCTTAGGGGGGGGACAGGGGTATGAGCAGTTCTTC. J is TRBJ2-1 and V is TRBV7-7; 10 bases match TRBD1. Germline V lookup: CDR1 SSHAT, CDR2 FNYEAQ (reference sequence). This CDR3 spans 15 amino acids.

This clone was seen just once. This sequence joins TRBV27 and TRBJ1-4; weak D call: TRBD1 (6 bases). The V end lost 5 bases, the J end lost 8 bases, and 18 bases lay between the germline ends. CDR3 length equals 15 residues. Germline CDR1 is MNHEY and CDR2 is SMNVEV (reference sequence). The CDR3 sequence: CASSRVAGAREKLFF. As DNA, the CDR3 is TGTGCCAGCAGTCGGGTTGCGGGGGCTAGGGAAAAACTGTTTTTT.

The chain joins TRBV6-1 to TRBJ2-3, with 8 nucleotides matching TRBD2. CDR3 length: 15 residues. Per germline, CDR1 MNHNS and CDR2 SASEGT. V lost 3 bases to trimming and J lost 6 bases; unmatched junction nucleotides: 8. CDR3 DNA sequence: TGTGCCAGCAGTGATGCCGGCGGGGGGCGGGATACGCAGTATTTT. Translating gives CASSDAGGGRDTQYF.

The V and J genes are TRBV5-1 and TRBJ1-2, with TRBD1 identical over 7 bases. The CDR3 runs to 16 residues. V lost 4 bases to trimming and J lost 4 bases; unmatched junction nucleotides: 13. Germline CDR1 is SGHRS and CDR2 is YFSETQ. The CDR3 bases are TGCGCCAGCAGCCTTGGTAGGGGGCGGCAACCCTATGGCTACACCTTC. It specifies CASSLGRGRQPYGYTF.

The chain combines TRBV19 with TRBJ2-1, with a possible D match to TRBD2 (5 bases). Trimming pared 7 bases from V and 5 bases from J, leaving 18 bases between. CDR1 is LNHDA and CDR2 is SQIVND in the germline V gene (reference sequence). This CDR3 is 15 amino acids long. CDR3 in DNA: TGTGCCAGTACTCCCCTACAAGGGAGTAACAATGAGCAGTTCTTC. Translating gives CASTPLQGSNNEQFF. Variable domain in full (rest from reference TRBV19 and TRBJ2-1): DGGITQSPKYLFRKEGQNVTLSCEQNLNHDAMYWYRQDPGQGLRLIYYSQIVNDFQKGDIAEGYSVSREKKESFPLTVTSAQKNPTAFYLCASTPLQGSNNEQFFGPGTRLTVL.

This clone was counted a single time. The chain links TRBV5-4 to TRBJ1-6; the D gene is possibly TRBD1 (6 bases). There are 16 residues in the CDR3. Germline assignment: CDR1 SGHNT and CDR2 YYREEE (reference sequence). Trimming cost V 0 bases and J 10 bases, with 17 bases left between them. CDR3 in amino acids: CASSLDNRASGSPLHF. DNA for the CDR3: TGTGCCAGCAGCTTGGACAACAGGGCATCAGGATCACCCCTCCACTTT.

The chain employs TRBV5-1 and TRBJ2-3, with D possibly TRBD1 on 6 matching bases. V was cut by 3 bases and J by 0 bases, with 11 bases left in between. The CDR3 consists of 15 residues. The germline CDR1 and CDR2 sequences are SGHRS and YFSETQ. This CDR3 reads CASSSGTTSTDTQYF. The CDR3 DNA is TGCGCCAGCAGCTCCGGGACAACTAGCACAGATACGCAGTATTTT.